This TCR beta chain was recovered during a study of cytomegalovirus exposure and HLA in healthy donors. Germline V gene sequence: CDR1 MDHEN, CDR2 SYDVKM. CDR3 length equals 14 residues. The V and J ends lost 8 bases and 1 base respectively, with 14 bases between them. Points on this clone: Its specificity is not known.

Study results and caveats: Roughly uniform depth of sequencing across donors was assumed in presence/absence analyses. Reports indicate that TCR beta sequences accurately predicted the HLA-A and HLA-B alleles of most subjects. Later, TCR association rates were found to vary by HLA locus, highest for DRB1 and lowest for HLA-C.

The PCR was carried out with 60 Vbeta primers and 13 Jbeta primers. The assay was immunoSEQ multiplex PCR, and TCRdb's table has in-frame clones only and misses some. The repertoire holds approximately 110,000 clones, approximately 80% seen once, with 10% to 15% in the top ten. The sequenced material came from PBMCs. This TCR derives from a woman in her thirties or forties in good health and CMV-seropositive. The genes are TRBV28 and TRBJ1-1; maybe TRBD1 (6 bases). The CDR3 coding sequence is TGTGCCAGCGGGGGCGGGCAGGGGAACACTGAAGCTTTCTTT. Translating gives CASGGGQGNTEAFF.